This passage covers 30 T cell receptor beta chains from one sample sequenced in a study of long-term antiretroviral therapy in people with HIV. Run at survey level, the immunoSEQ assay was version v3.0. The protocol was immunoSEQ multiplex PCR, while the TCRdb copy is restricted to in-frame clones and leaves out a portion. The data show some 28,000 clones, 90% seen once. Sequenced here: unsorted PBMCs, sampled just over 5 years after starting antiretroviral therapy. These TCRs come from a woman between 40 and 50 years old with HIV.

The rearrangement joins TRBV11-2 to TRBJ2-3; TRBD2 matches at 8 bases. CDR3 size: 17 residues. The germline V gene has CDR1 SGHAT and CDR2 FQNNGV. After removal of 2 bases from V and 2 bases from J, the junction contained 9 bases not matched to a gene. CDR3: CASSLLSGGTVTDTQYF. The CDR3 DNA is TGTGCCAGCAGCTTATTAAGCGGGGGAACCGTCACAGATACGCAGTATTTT.

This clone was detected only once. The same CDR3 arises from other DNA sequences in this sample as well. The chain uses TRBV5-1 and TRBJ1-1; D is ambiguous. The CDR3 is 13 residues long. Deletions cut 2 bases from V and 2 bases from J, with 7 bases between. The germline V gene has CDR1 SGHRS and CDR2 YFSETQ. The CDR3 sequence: CASSFSGNTEAFF. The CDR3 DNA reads TGCGCCAGCAGCTTTTCAGGAAACACTGAAGCTTTCTTT.

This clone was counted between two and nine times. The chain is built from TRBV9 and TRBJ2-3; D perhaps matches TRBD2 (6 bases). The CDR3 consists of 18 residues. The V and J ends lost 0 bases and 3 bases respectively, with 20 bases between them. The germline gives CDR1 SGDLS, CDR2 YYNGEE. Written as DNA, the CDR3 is TGTGCCAGCAGCGTAGAGCCGCCTACTAGCCGCCGGACAGATACGCAGTATTTT. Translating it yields CASSVEPPTSRRTDTQYF.

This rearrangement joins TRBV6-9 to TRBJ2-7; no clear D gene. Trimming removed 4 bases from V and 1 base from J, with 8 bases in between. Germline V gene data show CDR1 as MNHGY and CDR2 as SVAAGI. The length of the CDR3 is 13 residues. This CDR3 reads CASSSQSSYEQYF. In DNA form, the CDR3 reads TGTGCCAGCAGTTCCCAAAGTTCCTACGAGCAGTACTTC.

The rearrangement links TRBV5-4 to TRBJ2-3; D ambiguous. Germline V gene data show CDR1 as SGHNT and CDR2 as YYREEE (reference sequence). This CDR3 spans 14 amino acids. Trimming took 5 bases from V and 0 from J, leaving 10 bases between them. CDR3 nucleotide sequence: TGTGCCAGCAGTCCCATGGGGAGCACAGATACGCAGTATTTT. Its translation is CASSPMGSTDTQYF.

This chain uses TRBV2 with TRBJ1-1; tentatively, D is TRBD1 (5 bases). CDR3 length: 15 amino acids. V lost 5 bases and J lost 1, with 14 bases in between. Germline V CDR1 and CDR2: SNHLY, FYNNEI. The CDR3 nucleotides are TGTGCCAGCAGTCGAGACAGCCCCGCGAACACTGAAGCTTTCTTT. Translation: CASSRDSPANTEAFF.

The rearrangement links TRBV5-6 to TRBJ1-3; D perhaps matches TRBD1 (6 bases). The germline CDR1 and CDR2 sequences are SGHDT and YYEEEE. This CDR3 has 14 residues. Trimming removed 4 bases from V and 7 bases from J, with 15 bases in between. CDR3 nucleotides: TGTGCCAGCAGCCGGCGGGGGGCGCGGAACACCATATATTTT. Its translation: CASSRRGARNTIYF.

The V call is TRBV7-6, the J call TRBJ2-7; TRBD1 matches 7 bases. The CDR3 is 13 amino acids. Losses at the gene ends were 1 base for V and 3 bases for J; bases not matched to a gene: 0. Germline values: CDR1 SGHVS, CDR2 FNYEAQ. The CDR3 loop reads CASSLGDSYEQYF. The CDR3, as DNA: TGTGCCAGCAGCTTAGGGGACAGCTACGAGCAGTACTTC.

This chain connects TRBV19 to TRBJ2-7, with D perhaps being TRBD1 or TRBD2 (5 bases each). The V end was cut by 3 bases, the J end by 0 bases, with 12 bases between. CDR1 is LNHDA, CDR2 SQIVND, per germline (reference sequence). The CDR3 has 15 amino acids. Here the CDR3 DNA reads TGTGCCAGTAGTATCCCCGGGGCAAACTCCTACGAGCAGTACTTC. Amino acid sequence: CASSIPGANSYEQYF.

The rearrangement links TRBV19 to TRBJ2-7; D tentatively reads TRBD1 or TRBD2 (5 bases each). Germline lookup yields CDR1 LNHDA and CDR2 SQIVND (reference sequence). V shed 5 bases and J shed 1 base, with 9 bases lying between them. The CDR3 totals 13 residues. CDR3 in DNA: TGTGCCAGTAGTTGGGGACGTTCCTACGAGCAGTACTTC. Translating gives CASSWGRSYEQYF.

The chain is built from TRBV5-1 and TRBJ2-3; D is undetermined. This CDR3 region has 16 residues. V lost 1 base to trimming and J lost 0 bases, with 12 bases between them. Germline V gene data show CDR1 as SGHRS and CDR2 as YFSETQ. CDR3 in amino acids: CASSLKGDSSTDTQYF. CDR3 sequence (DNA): TGCGCCAGCAGCTTGAAGGGCGACTCTAGCACAGATACGCAGTATTTT.

The CDR3 sequence: CASSQGGTSGTDTQYF. In DNA, the CDR3 is TGTGCCAGCAGCCAAGGCGGGACTAGCGGCACAGATACGCAGTATTTT. The rearrangement joins TRBV7-2 to TRBJ2-3, with 10 bases that match TRBD2. The CDR3 is 16 residues long. Germline CDR1 and CDR2: SGHTA and FQGNSA. With 5 bases clipped from V and 1 base from J, the junction kept 6 bases outside the gene matches.

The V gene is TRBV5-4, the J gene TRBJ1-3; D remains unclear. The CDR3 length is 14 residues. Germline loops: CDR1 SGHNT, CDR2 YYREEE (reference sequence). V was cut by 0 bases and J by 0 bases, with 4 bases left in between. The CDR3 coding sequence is TGTGCCAGCAGCTTGGGGAGCTCTGGAAACACCATATATTTT. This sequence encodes CASSLGSSGNTIYF.

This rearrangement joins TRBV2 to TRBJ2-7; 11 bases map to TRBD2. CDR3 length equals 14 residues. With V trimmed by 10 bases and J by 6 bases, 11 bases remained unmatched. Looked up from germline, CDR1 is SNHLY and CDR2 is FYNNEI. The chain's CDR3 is CATKSTSGTGEQYF. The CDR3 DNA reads TGTGCCACCAAGTCGACTAGCGGGACGGGCGAGCAGTACTTC. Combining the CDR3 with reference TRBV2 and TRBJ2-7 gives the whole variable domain EPEVTQTPSHQVTQMGQEVILRCVPISNHLYFYWYRQILGQKVEFLVSFYNNEISEKSEIFDDQFSVERPDGSNFTLKIRSTKLEDSAMYFCATKSTSGTGEQYFGPGTRLTVT.

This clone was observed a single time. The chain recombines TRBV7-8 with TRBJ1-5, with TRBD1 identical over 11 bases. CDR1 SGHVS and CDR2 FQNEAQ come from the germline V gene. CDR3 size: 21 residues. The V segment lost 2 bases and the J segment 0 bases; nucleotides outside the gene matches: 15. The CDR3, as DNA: TGTGCCAGCAGCTTAACCGTGGGACAGGGGGTAAGAGGGGATAGCAATCAGCCCCAGCATTTT. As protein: CASSLTVGQGVRGDSNQPQHF.

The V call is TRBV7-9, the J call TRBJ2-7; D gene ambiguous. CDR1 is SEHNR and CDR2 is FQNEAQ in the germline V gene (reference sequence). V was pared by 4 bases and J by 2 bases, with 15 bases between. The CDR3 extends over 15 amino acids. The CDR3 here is CASSSPPDGTYEQYF. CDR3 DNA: TGTGCCAGCAGCTCCCCACCTGACGGAACCTACGAGCAGTACTTC.

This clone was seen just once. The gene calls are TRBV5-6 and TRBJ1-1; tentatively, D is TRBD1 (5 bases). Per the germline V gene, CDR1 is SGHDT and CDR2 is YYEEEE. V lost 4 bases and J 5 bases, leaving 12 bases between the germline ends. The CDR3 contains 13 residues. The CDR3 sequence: CASSGGLGTEAFF. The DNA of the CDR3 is TGTGCCAGCAGCGGGGGTCTGGGGACTGAAGCTTTCTTT. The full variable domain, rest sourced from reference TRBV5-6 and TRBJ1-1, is DAGVTQSPTHLIKTRGQQVTLRCSPKSGHDTVSWYQQALGQGPQFIFQYYEEEERQRGNFPDRFSGHQFPNYSSELNVNALLLGDSALYLCASSGGLGTEAFFGQGTRLTVV.

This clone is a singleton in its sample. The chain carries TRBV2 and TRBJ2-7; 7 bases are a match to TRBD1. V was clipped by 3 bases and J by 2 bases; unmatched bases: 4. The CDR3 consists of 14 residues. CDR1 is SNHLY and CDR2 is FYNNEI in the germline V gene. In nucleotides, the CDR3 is TGTGCCAGCAGTGACAGGGGGTTCCCCTACGAGCAGTACTTC. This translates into CASSDRGFPYEQYF.

CDR3 bases: TGTGCCAGCAGTTACGGCGCTCTAGTGGGTTCCTACGAGCAGTACTTC. This codes for CASSYGALVGSYEQYF. The V gene is TRBV6-5, the J gene TRBJ2-7; no reliable D call. The CDR3 is 16 residues long. Germline V gene lookup returns CDR1 MNHEY and CDR2 SVGAGI. V shed 2 bases and J shed 1 base, with 15 bases lying between them.

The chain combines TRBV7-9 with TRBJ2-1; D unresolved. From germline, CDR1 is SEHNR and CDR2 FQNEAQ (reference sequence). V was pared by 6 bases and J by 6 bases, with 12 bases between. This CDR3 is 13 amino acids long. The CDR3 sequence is CASRIYLGNEQFF. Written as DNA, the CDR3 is TGTGCCAGCAGAATATACCTGGGCAATGAGCAGTTCTTC.

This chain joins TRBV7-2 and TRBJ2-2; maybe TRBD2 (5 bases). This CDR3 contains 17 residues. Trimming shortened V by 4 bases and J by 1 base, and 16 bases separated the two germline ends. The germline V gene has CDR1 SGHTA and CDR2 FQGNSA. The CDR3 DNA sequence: TGTGCCAGCAGCTCGATTAGGACTTCGGAGAACACCGGGGAGCTGTTTTTT. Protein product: CASSSIRTSENTGELFF.

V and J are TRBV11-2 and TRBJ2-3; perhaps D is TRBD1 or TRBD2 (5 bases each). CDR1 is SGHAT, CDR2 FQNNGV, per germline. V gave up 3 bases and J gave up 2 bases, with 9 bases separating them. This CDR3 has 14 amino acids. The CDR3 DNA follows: TGTGCCAGCAGCTTTGGGGGATCCACAGATACGCAGTATTTT. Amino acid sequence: CASSFGGSTDTQYF.

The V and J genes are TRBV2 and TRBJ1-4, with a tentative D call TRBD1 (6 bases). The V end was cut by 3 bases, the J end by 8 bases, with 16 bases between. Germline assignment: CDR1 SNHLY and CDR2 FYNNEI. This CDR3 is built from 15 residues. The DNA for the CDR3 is TGTGCCAGCAGTGATGTTGCAGGGGCGCGGGAAAAACTGTTTTTT. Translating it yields CASSDVAGAREKLFF.

The CDR3 loop reads CASSQWTSGYPYEQYF. The DNA of the CDR3 is TGCGCCAGCAGCCAATGGACTAGCGGTTACCCCTACGAGCAGTACTTC. The chain is built from TRBV4-1 and TRBJ2-7, with 10 bases matching TRBD2. Germline V gene lookup returns CDR1 MGHRA and CDR2 YSYEKL. The CDR3 is 16 residues long. The J segment lost 2 bases and the V segment lost 2 bases, leaving 6 bases of the junction unmatched.

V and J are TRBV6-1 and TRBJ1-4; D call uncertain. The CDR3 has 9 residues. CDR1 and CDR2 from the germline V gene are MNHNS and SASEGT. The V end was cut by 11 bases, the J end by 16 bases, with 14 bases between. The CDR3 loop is CAPPGDGFF. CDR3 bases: TGTGCCCCCCCGGGAGACGGGTTTTTT.

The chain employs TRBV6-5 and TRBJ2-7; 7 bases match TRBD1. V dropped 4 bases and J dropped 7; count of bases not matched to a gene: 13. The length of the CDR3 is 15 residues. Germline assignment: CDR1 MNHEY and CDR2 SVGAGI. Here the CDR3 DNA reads TGTGCCAGCAGTTCCCCGCGACAGGGAGTGTGGGAGCAGTACTTC. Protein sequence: CASSSPRQGVWEQYF.

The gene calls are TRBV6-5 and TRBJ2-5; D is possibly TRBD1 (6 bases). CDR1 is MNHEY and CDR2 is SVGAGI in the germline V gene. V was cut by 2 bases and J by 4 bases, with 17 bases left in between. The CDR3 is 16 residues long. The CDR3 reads CASSYGIGARGETQYF. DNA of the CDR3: TGTGCCAGCAGTTACGGGATCGGGGCCAGGGGAGAGACCCAGTACTTC.

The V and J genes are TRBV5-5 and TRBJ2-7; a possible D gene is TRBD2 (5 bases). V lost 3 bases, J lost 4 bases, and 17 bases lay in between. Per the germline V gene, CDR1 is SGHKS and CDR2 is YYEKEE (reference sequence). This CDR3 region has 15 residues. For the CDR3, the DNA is TGTGCCAGCAGCTGGTTGGACCGGGGTACTTACGAGCAGTACTTC. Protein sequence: CASSWLDRGTYEQYF.

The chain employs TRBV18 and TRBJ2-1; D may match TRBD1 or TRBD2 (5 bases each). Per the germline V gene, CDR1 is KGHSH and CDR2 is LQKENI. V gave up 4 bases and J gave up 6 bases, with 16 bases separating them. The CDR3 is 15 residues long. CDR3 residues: CASSLGAGISNEQFF. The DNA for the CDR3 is TGTGCCAGCTCACTCGGGGCAGGAATATCCAATGAGCAGTTCTTC.

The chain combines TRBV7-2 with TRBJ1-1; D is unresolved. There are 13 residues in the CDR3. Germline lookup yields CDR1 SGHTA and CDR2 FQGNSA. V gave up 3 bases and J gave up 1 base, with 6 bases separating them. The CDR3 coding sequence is TGTGCCAGCAGCTTGTGGGGGAACACTGAAGCTTTCTTT. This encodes CASSLWGNTEAFF.